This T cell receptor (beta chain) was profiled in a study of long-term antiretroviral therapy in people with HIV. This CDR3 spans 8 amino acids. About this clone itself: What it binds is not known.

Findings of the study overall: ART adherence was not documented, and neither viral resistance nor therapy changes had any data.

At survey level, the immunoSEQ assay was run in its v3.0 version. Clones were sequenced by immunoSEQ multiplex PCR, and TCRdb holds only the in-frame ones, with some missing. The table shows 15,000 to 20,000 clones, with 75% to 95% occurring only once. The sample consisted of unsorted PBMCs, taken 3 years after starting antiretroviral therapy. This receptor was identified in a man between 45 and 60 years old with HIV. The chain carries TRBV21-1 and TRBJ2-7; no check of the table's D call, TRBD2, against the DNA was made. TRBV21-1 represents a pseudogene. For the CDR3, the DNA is TGTGGAGCGTACGAGCAGTACTTC. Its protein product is CGAYEQYF.